Detailed here is one T cell receptor (beta chain). As yet, its antigen is unknown. The data originate from a study of PD-1 blockade in classical Hodgkin lymphoma. Study observations and caveats: Healthy donors reportedly exceeded newly diagnosed patients in baseline TCR diversity.

No patient escaped relapse after autologous stem cell transplantation, and brentuximab vedotin exposure varied. Using magnetic negative selection, the CD4+ T cells were separated out of thawed PBMCs. With 3 bases removed from V and 2 bases from J, the gap between germline ends came to 8 bases. This CDR3 has 14 residues. Germline CDR1 LGHNA, CDR2 YNFKEQ. Only in-frame clones appear in the TCRdb table, and some are missing; sequencing was by immunoSEQ multiplex PCR. The table has 17,000 or so clones, about 82% seen once. This TCR derives from a human donor with classical Hodgkin lymphoma. The starting material was CD4+ T cells from blood, obtained at baseline. The chain uses TRBV4-2 and TRBJ2-1; D may be TRBD2 (5 bases). CDR3 in DNA: TGTGCCAGCAGCCACGGGGAAACCTACAATGAGCAGTTCTTC. Translated: CASSHGETYNEQFF.